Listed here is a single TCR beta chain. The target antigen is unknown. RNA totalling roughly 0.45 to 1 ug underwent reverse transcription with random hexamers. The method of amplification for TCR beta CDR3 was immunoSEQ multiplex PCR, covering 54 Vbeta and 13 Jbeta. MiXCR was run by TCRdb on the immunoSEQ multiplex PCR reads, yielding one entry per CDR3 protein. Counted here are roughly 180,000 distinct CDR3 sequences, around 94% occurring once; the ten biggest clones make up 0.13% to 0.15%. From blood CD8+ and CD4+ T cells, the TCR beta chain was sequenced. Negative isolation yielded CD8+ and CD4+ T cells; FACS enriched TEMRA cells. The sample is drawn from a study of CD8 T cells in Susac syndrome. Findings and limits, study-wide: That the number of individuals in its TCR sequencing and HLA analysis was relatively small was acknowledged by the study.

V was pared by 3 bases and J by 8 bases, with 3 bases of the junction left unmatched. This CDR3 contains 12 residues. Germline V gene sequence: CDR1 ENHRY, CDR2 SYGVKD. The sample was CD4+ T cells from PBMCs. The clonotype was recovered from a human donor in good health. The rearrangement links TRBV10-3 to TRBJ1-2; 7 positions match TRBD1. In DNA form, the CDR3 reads TGTGCCATCAGTGATGGACAGGAGGGCTACACCTTC. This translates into CAISDGQEGYTF.